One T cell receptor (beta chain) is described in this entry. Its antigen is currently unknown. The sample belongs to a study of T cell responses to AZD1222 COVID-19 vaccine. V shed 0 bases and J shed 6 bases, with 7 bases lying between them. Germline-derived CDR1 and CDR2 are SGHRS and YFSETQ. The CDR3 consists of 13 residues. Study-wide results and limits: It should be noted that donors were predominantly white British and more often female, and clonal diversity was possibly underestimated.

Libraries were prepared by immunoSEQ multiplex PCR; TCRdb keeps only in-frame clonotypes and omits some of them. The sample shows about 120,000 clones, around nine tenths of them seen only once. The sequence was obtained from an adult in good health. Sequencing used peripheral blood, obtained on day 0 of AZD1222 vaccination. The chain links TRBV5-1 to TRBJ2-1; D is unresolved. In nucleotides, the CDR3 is TGCGCCAGCAGCTTGGGGGTCCTCAATGAGCAGTTCTTC. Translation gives CASSLGVLNEQFF.